The T cell receptor beta chain described here comes from a study of patients and donors after allogeneic stem cell transplantation. MiXCR, applied by TCRdb to the RT-PCR reads, yields one record per CDR3 protein. Here the sample spans approximately 430,000 distinct CDR3 sequences, 16% being singletons. The germline gives CDR1 MNHEY, CDR2 SMNVEV (reference sequence). V was cut by 2 bases and J by 0 bases, with 20 bases left in between. This CDR3 contains 19 residues. The V call is TRBV27, the J call TRBJ2-1; maybe TRBD2 (5 bases). The sequenced material came from blood, either unsorted or a sorted T cell fraction (not recorded which). The receptor comes from a human donor who was either an allogeneic HSCT recipient or a stem cell or donor lymphocyte infusion donor (not recorded which). It is not recorded whose cells these are; they may come from a transplant donor. The CDR3 DNA sequence: TGTGCCAGCAGTTTAAAACTCCCTAGCCGCTTAAGCTCCTACAATGAGCAGTTCTTC. It codes for CASSLKLPSRLSSYNEQFF.